This T cell receptor beta chain derives from a study of blood T cell repertoires in COVID-19. Overall study: Material from acute and convalescent COVID-19 was sourced from the United States, Italy and Spain. T cells, B-cell-depleted T cells, or PBMCs supplied cDNA or gDNA.

Here immunoSEQ multiplex PCR was the method, and the copy in TCRdb shows in-frame clones only, minus some. Found here are roughly 230,000 clones, roughly 84% of them singletons; the top ten hold approximately 0.89%. This clone has only one observation. CDR3 length equals 14 residues. CDR1 is SNHLY and CDR2 is FYNNEI in the germline V gene. The V gene end was trimmed by 6 bases and the J gene end by 6 bases; junction bases not matched to a gene: 9. V is TRBV2 and J is TRBJ2-7; TRBD1 agrees at 9 bases. What was sequenced was peripheral blood. This sequence was found in a man in his forties with acute or convalescent COVID-19. CDR3 sequence reads: CASSQAGQGSEQYF. CDR3 in DNA: TGTGCCAGCAGCCAGGCGGGACAGGGATCCGAGCAGTACTTC.